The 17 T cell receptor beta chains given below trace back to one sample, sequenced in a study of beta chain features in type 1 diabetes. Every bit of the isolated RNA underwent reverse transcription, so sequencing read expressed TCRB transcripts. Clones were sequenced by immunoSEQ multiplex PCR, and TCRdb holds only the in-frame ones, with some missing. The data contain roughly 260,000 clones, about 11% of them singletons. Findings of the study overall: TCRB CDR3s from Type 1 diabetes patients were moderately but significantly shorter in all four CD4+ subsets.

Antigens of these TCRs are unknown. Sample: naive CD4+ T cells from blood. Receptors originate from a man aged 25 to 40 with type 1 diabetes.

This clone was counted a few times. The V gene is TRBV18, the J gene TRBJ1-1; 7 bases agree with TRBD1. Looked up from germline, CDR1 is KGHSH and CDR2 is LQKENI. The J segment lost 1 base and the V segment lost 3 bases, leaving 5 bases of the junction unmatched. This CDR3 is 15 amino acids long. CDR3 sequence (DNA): TGTGCCAGCTCACCCTTACAGGGGACGAACACTGAAGCTTTCTTT. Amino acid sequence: CASSPLQGTNTEAFF. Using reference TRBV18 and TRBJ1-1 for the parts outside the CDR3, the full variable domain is NAGVMQNPRHLVRRRGQEARLRCSPMKGHSHVYWYRQLPEEGLKFMVYLQKENIIDESGMPKERFSAEFPKEGPSILRIQQVVRGDSAAYFCASSPLQGTNTEAFFGQGTRLTVV.

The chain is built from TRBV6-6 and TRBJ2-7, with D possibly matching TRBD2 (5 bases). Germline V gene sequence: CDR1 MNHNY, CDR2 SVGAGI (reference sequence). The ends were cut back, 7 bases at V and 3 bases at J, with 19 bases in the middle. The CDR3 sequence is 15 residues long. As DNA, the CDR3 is TGTGCCAGCAAGGTCTCCGGACGGGGAAACTACGAGCAGTACTTC. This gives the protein CASKVSGRGNYEQYF.

The DNA of the CDR3 is TGTGCCAGCAGCTTAACAGCCAGTGGCTACACCTTC. Its translation: CASSLTASGYTF. The chain links TRBV5-5 to TRBJ1-2; D is ambiguous. Trimming took 2 bases from V and 7 from J, leaving 9 bases between them. The CDR3 loop spans 12 amino acids. Germline CDR1 SGHKS, CDR2 YYEKEE (reference sequence).

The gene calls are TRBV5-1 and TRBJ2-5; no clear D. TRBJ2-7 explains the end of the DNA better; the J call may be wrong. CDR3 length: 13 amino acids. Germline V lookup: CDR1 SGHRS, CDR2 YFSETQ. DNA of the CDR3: TGCGCCAGCAGCAGGTCGGCGAACTACGAGCAGTACTTC. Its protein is CASSRSANYEQYF.

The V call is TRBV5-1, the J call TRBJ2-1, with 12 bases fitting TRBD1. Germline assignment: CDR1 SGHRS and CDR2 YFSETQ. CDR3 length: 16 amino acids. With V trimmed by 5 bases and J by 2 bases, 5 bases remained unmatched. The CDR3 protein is CASSGGTGGPYNEQFF. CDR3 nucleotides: TGCGCCAGCAGTGGCGGGACAGGGGGCCCCTACAATGAGCAGTTCTTC.

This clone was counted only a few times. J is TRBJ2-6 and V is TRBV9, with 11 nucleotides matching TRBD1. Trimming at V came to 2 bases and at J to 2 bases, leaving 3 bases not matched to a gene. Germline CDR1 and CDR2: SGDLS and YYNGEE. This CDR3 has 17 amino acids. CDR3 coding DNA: TGTGCCAGCAGCGTTTTGGGACAGGGGGCTGGGGCCAACGTCCTGACTTTC. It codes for CASSVLGQGAGANVLTF.

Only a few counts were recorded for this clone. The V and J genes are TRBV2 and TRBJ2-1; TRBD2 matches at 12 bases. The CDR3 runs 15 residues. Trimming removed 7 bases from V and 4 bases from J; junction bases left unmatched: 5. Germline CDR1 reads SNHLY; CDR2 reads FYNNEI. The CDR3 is CASTATSGGYNEQFF. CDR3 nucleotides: TGTGCCAGCACCGCTACTAGCGGGGGGTACAATGAGCAGTTCTTC.

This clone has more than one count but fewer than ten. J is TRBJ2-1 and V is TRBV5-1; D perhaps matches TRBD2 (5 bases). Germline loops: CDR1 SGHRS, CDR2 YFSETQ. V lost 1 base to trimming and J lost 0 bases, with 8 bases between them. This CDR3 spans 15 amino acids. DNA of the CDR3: TGCGCCAGCAGCTTGACCAGCGGCTCCTACAATGAGCAGTTCTTC. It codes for CASSLTSGSYNEQFF.

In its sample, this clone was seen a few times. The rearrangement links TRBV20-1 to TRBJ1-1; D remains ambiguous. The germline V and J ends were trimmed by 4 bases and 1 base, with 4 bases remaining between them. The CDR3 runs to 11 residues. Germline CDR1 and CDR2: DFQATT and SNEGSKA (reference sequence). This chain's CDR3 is CSATKNTEAFF. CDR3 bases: TGCAGTGCTACCAAGAACACTGAAGCTTTCTTT.

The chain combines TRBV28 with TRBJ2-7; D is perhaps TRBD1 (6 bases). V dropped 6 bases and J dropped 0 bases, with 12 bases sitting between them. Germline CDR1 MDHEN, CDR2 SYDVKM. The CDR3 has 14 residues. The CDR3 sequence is CASSRGQSSYEQYF. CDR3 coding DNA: TGTGCCAGCAGCAGGGGTCAGAGCTCCTACGAGCAGTACTTC.

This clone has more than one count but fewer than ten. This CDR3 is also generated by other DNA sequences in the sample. CDR3 nucleotides: TGTGCCTGGAGTGTAAGGGGGAACACTGAAGCTTTCTTT. Translating it yields CAWSVRGNTEAFF. V gene TRBV30 combines with J gene TRBJ1-1, with D possibly TRBD1 on 5 matching bases. Germline CDR1 is GTSNPN and CDR2 is SVGIG (reference sequence). The CDR3 is 13 amino acids. Trimming took 0 bases from V and 1 from J, leaving 6 bases between them. The whole variable domain, filled in from reference TRBV30 and TRBJ1-1, reads SQTIHQWPATLVQPVGSPLSLECTVEGTSNPNLYWYRQAAGRGLQLLFYSVGIGQISSEVPQNLSASRPQDRQFILSSKKLLLSDSGFYLCAWSVRGNTEAFFGQGTRLTVV.

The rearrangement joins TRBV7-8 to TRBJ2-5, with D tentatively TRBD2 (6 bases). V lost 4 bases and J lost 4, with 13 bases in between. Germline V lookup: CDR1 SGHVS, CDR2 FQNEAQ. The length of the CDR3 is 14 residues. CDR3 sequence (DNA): TGTGCCAGCAGCTCCCGACTAGTGCGAGAGACCCAGTACTTC. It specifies CASSSRLVRETQYF.

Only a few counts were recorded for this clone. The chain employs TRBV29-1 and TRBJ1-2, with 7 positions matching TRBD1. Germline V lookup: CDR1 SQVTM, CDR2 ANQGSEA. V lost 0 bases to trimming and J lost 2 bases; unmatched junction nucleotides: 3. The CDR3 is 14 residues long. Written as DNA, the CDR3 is TGCAGCGTTGAAGAACGACAGGGAAACTATGGCTACACCTTC. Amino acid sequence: CSVEERQGNYGYTF.

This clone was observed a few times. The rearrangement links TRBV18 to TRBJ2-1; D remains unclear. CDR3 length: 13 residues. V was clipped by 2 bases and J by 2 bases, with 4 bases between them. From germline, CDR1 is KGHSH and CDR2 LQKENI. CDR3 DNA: TGTGCCAGCTCACCAGAGGCCTACAATGAGCAGTTCTTC. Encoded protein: CASSPEAYNEQFF.

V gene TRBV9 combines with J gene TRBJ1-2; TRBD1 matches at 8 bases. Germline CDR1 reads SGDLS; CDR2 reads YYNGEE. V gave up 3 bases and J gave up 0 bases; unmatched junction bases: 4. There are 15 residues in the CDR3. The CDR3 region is CASSDQGAPNYGYTF. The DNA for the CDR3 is TGTGCCAGCAGCGATCAGGGGGCGCCTAACTATGGCTACACCTTC. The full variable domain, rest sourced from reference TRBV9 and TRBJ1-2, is DSGVTQTPKHLITATGQRVTLRCSPRSGDLSVYWYQQSLDQGLQFLIQYYNGEERAKGNILERFSAQQFPDLHSELNLSSLELGDSALYFCASSDQGAPNYGYTFGSGTRLTVV.

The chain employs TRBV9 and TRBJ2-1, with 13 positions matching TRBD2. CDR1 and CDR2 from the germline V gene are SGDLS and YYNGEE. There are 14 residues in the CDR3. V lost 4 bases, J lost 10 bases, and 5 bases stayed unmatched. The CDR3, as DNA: TGTGCCAGCAGCCTTGGACTAGCGGGGGAAGAGCAGTTCTTC. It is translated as CASSLGLAGEEQFF. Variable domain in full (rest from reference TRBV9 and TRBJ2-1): DSGVTQTPKHLITATGQRVTLRCSPRSGDLSVYWYQQSLDQGLQFLIQYYNGEERAKGNILERFSAQQFPDLHSELNLSSLELGDSALYFCASSLGLAGEEQFFGPGTRLTVL.

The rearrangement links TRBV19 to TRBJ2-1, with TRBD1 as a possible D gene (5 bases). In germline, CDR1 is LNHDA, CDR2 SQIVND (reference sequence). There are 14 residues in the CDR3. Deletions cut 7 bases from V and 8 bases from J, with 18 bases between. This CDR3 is CASTTGPIGDEQFF. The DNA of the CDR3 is TGTGCCAGTACCACCGGCCCAATAGGGGATGAGCAGTTCTTC.